Described below is a single T cell receptor (beta chain) sequence and its context. Its antigen remains unidentified. V was trimmed by 8 bases and J by 3 bases, leaving 10 bases between them. The CDR3 totals 12 residues. In germline, CDR1 is MNHNS, CDR2 SASEGT. Profiling relied on immunoSEQ multiplex PCR, and the TCRdb table lists in-frame clones only, not all of them. The sample shows tens of thousands of clones, 85% to 90% of them seen only once. This record belongs to a study of lymphopenia after photon versus proton radiotherapy. General study points: Better survival with proton therapy was suggested as possible, not demonstrated. Post-nadir diversity loss with photons came from oligoclonal expansion, particularly CD8+ Temra cells. Proton therapy kept repertoires fairly stable, unlike photons, which gained effector/memory cells.

This chain uses TRBV6-1 with TRBJ2-5, with D tentatively TRBD1 (6 bases). The specimen comprised peripheral blood, sampled from a patient treated with proton-based radiotherapy. The clonotype was recovered from a woman in her sixties or seventies with pancreatic cancer. Some clones in this sample may be carry-over from other donors' samples. Here the CDR3 reads CASDRIEETQYF. The CDR3 region has the DNA TGTGCCAGCGACAGGATCGAAGAGACCCAGTACTTC.